The 18 T cell receptor beta chains listed next were all sequenced from one sample in a study of CD8 T cells in ankylosing spondylitis. General study points: Roughly 8 highly homologous variants made up a TCR beta motif, and this motif appeared characteristic of ankylosing spondylitis blood.

Their cognate antigens are unknown. In TCRdb, the 5' RACE reads were re-called with MiXCR into one record per CDR3 protein. The table lists about 840,000 distinct CDR3 sequences, 12% of them singletons, with roughly 0.51% in the top ten. Material: blood, either unsorted or a sorted T cell fraction (not recorded which). Receptor source: a male donor with ankylosing spondylitis.

The chain couples TRBV19 to TRBJ1-2; D is ambiguous. V was trimmed by 3 bases and J by 4 bases, leaving 9 bases between them. CDR1 is LNHDA and CDR2 is SQIVND in the germline V gene (reference sequence). The length of the CDR3 is 13 residues. The CDR3 region has the DNA TGTGCCAGTAGTATTGGGGAGCTCTATGGCTACACCTTC. As protein: CASSIGELYGYTF.

In this sample, this clonotype turned up a few times. J is TRBJ2-7 and V is TRBV5-1; 8 positions match TRBD2. The CDR3 covers 15 residues. The V gene's germline CDR1 is SGHRS and CDR2 YFSETQ. J was trimmed by 5 bases and V by 4 bases; bases with no gene match: 11. The CDR3, as DNA: TGCGCCAGCAGCGGGGTAGCGGGACTCGCTAACGAGCAGTACTTC. The encoded protein is CASSGVAGLANEQYF.

The chain links TRBV20-1 to TRBJ2-7, with D tentatively TRBD2 (6 bases). Deletions cut 7 bases from V and 5 bases from J, with 21 bases between. The CDR3 loop spans 14 amino acids. Germline V gene sequence: CDR1 DFQATT, CDR2 SNEGSKA (reference sequence). CDR3 bases: TGCAGTGTTGAGACTACGGGGGAGCCTGACGAGCAGTACTTC. Translated, it gives CSVETTGEPDEQYF.

This chain joins TRBV23-1 and TRBJ2-1, with D perhaps TRBD1 (5 bases). TRBV23-1 falls under the ORF class, with uncertain function. The CDR3 totals 18 residues. Trimming shortened V by 9 bases and J by 3 bases, and 27 bases separated the two germline ends. The CDR3 protein is CASSGRRSPKDNYNEQFF. CDR3 DNA sequence: TGCGCCAGTTCCGGGCGTCGGAGTCCCAAGGACAACTACAATGAGCAGTTCTTC.

The chain is built from TRBV3-1 and TRBJ2-1; D is unclear. CDR1 is LGHDT and CDR2 is YNNKEL in the germline V gene (reference sequence). CDR3 length equals 13 residues. The V and J ends lost 2 bases and 6 bases respectively, with 8 bases between them. The CDR3 here is CASSQRYSNEQFF. The DNA of the CDR3 is TGTGCCAGCAGCCAAAGGTATAGCAATGAGCAGTTCTTC.

This CDR3 reads CASSERYRGGREQYF. DNA for the CDR3: TGTGCCAGCAGTGAACGGTATAGGGGGGGGCGCGAGCAGTACTTC. V and J are TRBV6-1 and TRBJ2-7; possibly TRBD2 for D (7 bases). Per the germline V gene, CDR1 is MNHNS and CDR2 is SASEGT. This CDR3 has 15 residues. The V gene lost 2 bases and the J gene lost 6 bases, with 17 bases spanning the gap.

V is TRBV27 and J is TRBJ2-6; D not certain. There are 16 residues in the CDR3. Germline CDR1 and CDR2: MNHEY and SMNVEV (reference sequence). V was cut by 2 bases and J by 6 bases, with 14 bases left in between. The CDR3, as DNA: TGTGCCAGCAGTTTAATACCCTCGAAGGTGGCCAACGTCCTGACTTTC. Translation gives CASSLIPSKVANVLTF.

This clonotype was found a few times. The chain carries TRBV6-5 and TRBJ2-3, with D hard to call. The CDR3 has 17 residues. V was pared by 0 bases and J by 0 bases, with 13 bases between. Germline-derived CDR1 and CDR2 are MNHEY and SVGAGI. CDR3 coding DNA: TGTGCCAGCAGTTACTCGCAGGCACCTACTAGCACAGATACGCAGTATTTT. Translation gives CASSYSQAPTSTDTQYF.

V is TRBV7-2 and J is TRBJ1-1; maybe TRBD1 (5 bases). CDR1 is SGHTA, CDR2 FQGNSA, per germline. The CDR3 is made up of 14 amino acids. The germline V and J ends were trimmed by 1 base and 5 bases, with 11 bases remaining between them. The CDR3 DNA is TGTGCCAGCAGCTTAGTGGGGCCCGGGACTGAAGCTTTCTTT. It is translated as CASSLVGPGTEAFF.

The chain carries TRBV7-8 and TRBJ2-4; perhaps TRBD2 as D (6 bases). The CDR3 is 15 amino acids. Germline V gives CDR1 SGHVS, CDR2 FQNEAQ. V was cut by 5 bases and J by 6 bases, with 17 bases left in between. CDR3 in amino acids: CASSRRGGSRNIQYF. Written as DNA, the CDR3 is TGTGCCAGCAGCCGCCGTGGGGGGTCGAGAAACATTCAGTACTTC.

This clonotype was observed at least ten times. The chain is built from TRBV4-3 and TRBJ2-2; no reliable D call. Germline-derived CDR1 and CDR2 are LGHNA and YSLEER. This CDR3 contains 14 residues. The V and J ends lost 4 bases and 4 bases respectively, with 10 bases between them. This CDR3 is CASSLNGFTGELFF. The CDR3 DNA reads as TGCGCCAGCAGCCTCAATGGCTTCACCGGGGAGCTGTTTTTT.

The J gene is TRBJ2-1, the V gene TRBV7-2, with D possibly TRBD2 on 5 matching bases. The CDR3 has 15 amino acids. CDR1 and CDR2 (germline): SGHTA, FQGNSA. V lost 5 bases and J 5 bases, leaving 16 bases between the germline ends. CDR3 amino acids: CASSKRAISDNEQFF. The CDR3, as DNA: TGTGCCAGCAGCAAGAGGGCAATATCGGACAATGAGCAGTTCTTC.

The V call is TRBV10-3, the J call TRBJ1-2; the D is unclear. This CDR3 spans 11 amino acids. V was pared by 11 bases and J by 4 bases, with 11 bases between. Germline V CDR1 and CDR2: ENHRY, SYGVKD. The CDR3 protein is CAVKGGYGYTF. The CDR3 nucleotides read TGTGCCGTAAAAGGTGGCTATGGCTACACCTTC.

There are a few counts of this clonotype. For the CDR3, the DNA is TGCAGTGGTAAATGGTCCGGACTAGCGTTCAATGAGCAGTTCTTC. This gives the protein CSGKWSGLAFNEQFF. The V gene is TRBV20-1, the J gene TRBJ2-1; 9 nucleotides line up with TRBD2. The junction had 13 bases not matched to a gene; V was cut back by 7 bases and J by 6 bases. There are 15 residues in the CDR3. Germline V lookup: CDR1 DFQATT, CDR2 SNEGSKA (reference sequence).

This clonotype was seen a few times. J is TRBJ2-3 and V is TRBV5-1, with D perhaps matching TRBD1 (5 bases). Trimming shortened V by 4 bases and J by 1 base, and 13 bases separated the two germline ends. The germline gives CDR1 SGHRS, CDR2 YFSETQ. This CDR3 comprises 15 residues. The CDR3 sequence: CASSLTGYRTDTQYF. The CDR3 nucleotides are TGCGCCAGCAGCCTAACAGGCTATCGCACAGATACGCAGTATTTT.

The chain recombines TRBV10-3 with TRBJ1-2; D is possibly TRBD1 (6 bases). Germline CDR1 is ENHRY and CDR2 is SYGVKD. The CDR3 consists of 10 residues. V was clipped by 8 bases and J by 8 bases, with 9 bases between them. CDR3 sequence: CAIRDNGYTF. DNA of the CDR3: TGTGCCATCCGGGACAACGGCTACACCTTC.

This clonotype was observed a few times. This chain connects TRBV4-2 to TRBJ2-1; 7 bases are a match to TRBD2. V shed 1 base and J 4 bases; nucleotides not matched to a gene: 4. Germline assignment: CDR1 LGHNA and CDR2 YNFKEQ. This CDR3 spans 15 amino acids. CDR3 loop: CASSQGASGYNEQFF. The CDR3 DNA follows: TGTGCCAGCAGCCAAGGGGCTAGCGGTTACAATGAGCAGTTCTTC.

The rearrangement links TRBV20-1 to TRBJ2-5; D is tentatively TRBD1 or TRBD2 (6 bases each). Between the trimmed V and J ends, which lost 6 bases and 4 bases, there was a span of 18 bases. Germline values: CDR1 DFQATT, CDR2 SNEGSKA (reference sequence). The length of the CDR3 is 14 residues. CDR3 in DNA: TGCAGTGCCTCGGTTTTCGGGGGCGGAGAGACCCAGTACTTC. Translation: CSASVFGGGETQYF.